The rows below give T cell receptor beta chains drawn from one sample of a study of blood T cell repertoires in COVID-19. The data were produced by immunoSEQ multiplex PCR, yet TCRdb's version contains in-frame clones alone and is incomplete. This table holds 250,000 to 350,000 clones, around 90% found once. The sequencing sample was made of peripheral blood. The receptors were gathered from a woman between 50 and 59 years old who had recovered from COVID-19. Each CDR3 is given with its conserved first and last residue. The D gene is left open where the match is weak. Clone size is not always given. Where it is, it says once, few, many or a class for expanded clones.

V	J	length	size	D	CDR3	DNA
TRBV2	TRBJ1-2	13	-	-	CASSSSGGRGYTF	TGTGCCAGCAGTTCAAGCGGGGGCAGGGGCTACACCTTC
TRBV6-1	TRBJ1-6	12	few	-	CASSLIYSPLHF	TGTGCCAGCAGCTTAATTTATTCACCCCTCCACTTT
TRBV5-1	TRBJ1-2	13	-	-	CASSAQGQGGYTF	TGCGCCAGCAGCGCCCAAGGTCAGGGCGGCTACACCTTC
TRBV19	TRBJ2-2	14	once	-	CASSIYRNTGELFF	TGTGCCAGTAGTATTTACAGGAACACCGGGGAGCTGTTTTTT
TRBV12-5	TRBJ2-7	23	-	TRBD2	CASGLGLAGGRPLGRVDSYEQYF	TGTGCTAGTGGTTTGGGGCTAGCGGGGGGCCGACCCCTGGGCCGCGTCGACTCCTACGAGCAGTACTTC
TRBV9	TRBJ2-7	16	-	-	CASSVAMRATPGEQYF	TGTGCCAGCAGCGTAGCTATGAGGGCCACCCCGGGGGAGCAGTACTTC
TRBV5-1	TRBJ2-1	13	-	-	CASSWHGGNEQFF	TGCGCCAGCAGCTGGCACGGAGGGAATGAGCAGTTCTTC
TRBV5-1	TRBJ1-1	14	-	-	CASSLSRGYTEAFF	TGCGCCAGCAGCTTGAGTAGGGGATACACTGAAGCTTTCTTT
TRBV27	TRBJ2-1	15	-	TRBD1	CASSSPWTGENEQFF	TGTGCCAGCAGTTCCCCCTGGACAGGGGAGAATGAGCAGTTCTTC
TRBV2	TRBJ2-7	14	-	TRBD2	CASSSVLAGAEQYF	TGTGCCAGCAGTTCGGTGCTAGCGGGAGCCGAGCAGTACTTC